A few counts support the clone carrying this T cell receptor (beta chain). Its antigen is as yet unknown. Each CDR3 protein gets one entry after TCRdb re-called the RT-PCR reads with MiXCR. The repertoire consists of 500,000 to 600,000 distinct CDR3 sequences, with roughly 12% occurring once and the leading ten covering roughly a tenth. This sample is drawn from a study of response to subunit inactivated influenza vaccine. Notes on the study in general: A suggestion made by the authors is that each seasonal influenza vaccination recruits few new T cells.

The CDR3 length is 15 residues. The germline V and J ends were trimmed by 1 base and 1 base, with 8 bases remaining between them. Germline values: CDR1 SGHTA, CDR2 FQGNSA. The source was PBMCs from blood, collected on the day of vaccination. The chain recombines TRBV7-2 with TRBJ2-4; a possible D gene is TRBD1 (5 bases). The receptor comes from a man between 45 and 60 years old who received an inactivated influenza vaccine. The CDR3 region is CASSLEAGAKNIQYF. In DNA, the CDR3 is TGTGCCAGCAGCTTAGAAGCAGGGGCCAAAAACATTCAGTACTTC.